This T cell receptor beta chain is from a study of T-cell reconstitution after alpha-beta-depleted transplantation in children. Study-wide results and limits: TCRbeta diversity was high at day 60 in some patients (a result of surviving recipient T cells and thymic progenitors). By about two months after transplant, alpha-beta T cells reportedly arose from several hundred graft clones that had expanded.

Comments on this clonotype: No antigen is known for it.

Researchers prepared the TCRbeta library using unique molecular identifiers, the study reports. TCRdb re-called the PCR reads with MiXCR, one entry per CDR3 protein. The sample has approximately 980,000 distinct CDR3 sequences, 25% to 30% seen once. This sequence originates from a boy under two years old who had a stem cell transplant for SCID, so the T cells may come from the graft donor. Specimen: PBMCs, mostly from graft donor cells, collected 360 days after TCRalphabeta/CD19-depleted stem cell transplant.

The CDR3 DNA sequence: TGTGCCAGCAGCTACCTAGGGAGGTGGCAGTTCTTC. Translating it yields CASSYLGRWQFF. V gene TRBV7-2 combines with J gene TRBJ2-1; possibly TRBD2 for D (6 bases). V lost 4 bases, J lost 12 bases, and 13 bases lay in between. CDR1 and CDR2 (germline): SGHTA, FQGNSA. This CDR3 is 12 amino acids long.